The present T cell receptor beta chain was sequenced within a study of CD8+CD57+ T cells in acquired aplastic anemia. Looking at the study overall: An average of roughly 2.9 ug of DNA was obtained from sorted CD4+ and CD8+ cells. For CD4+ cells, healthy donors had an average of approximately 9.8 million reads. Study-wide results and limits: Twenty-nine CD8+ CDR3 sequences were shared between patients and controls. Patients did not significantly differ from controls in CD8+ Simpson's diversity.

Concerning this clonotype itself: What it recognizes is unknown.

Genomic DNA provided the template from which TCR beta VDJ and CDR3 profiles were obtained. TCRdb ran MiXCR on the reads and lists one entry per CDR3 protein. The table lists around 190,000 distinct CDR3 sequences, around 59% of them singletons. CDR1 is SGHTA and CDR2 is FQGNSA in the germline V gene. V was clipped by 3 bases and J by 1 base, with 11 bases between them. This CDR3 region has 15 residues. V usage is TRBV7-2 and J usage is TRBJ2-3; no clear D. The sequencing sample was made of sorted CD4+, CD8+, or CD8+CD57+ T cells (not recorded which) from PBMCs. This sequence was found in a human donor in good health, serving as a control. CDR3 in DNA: TGTGCCAGCAGCTTCGATCTGTCGGGCACAGATACGCAGTATTTT. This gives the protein CASSFDLSGTDTQYF.